This T cell receptor beta chain was observed in a study of regulatory T cells in long-lasting Graves disease. Study-level information: Persistent Graves' disease denoted over 5 years of antithyroid drugs plus positive TSH receptor antibodies.

TCR beta libraries were built with iRepertoire HTBI primers and Arm-PCR of CDR3 regions. TCRdb reprocessed the multiplex PCR reads via MiXCR and lists one record per CDR3 protein. The sample includes approximately 400,000 distinct CDR3 sequences, roughly 25% of them seen just once. This clonotype was observed a few times. Its antigen is unidentified. Study-level results: Persistent disease showed a preference for TRBV28, TRBJ1-2 and TRBJ2-5.

The time point is: persistent/refractory GD, antithyroid drugs over 5 years with positive TRAb. PBMCs provided the RNA from which the TCR library was made. It was by American Thyroid Association guidelines that Graves' disease was diagnosed. Trimming took off 2 bases at V and 6 bases at J, with 7 bases between the two ends. Per germline, CDR1 PRHDT and CDR2 FYEKMQ (reference sequence). The CDR3 contains 13 residues. J is TRBJ2-2 and V is TRBV13, with unresolved D. Sequencing was performed on peripheral blood mononuclear cells (PBMCs), taken when the disease was refractory, from a patient treated with antithyroid drugs. This receptor was identified in a woman between 40 and 55 years old with Graves disease. The CDR3 reads CASSLSHAGELFF. As DNA, the CDR3 is TGTGCCAGCAGCTTATCGCACGCCGGGGAGCTGTTTTTT. The full variable domain, with the rest looked up from reference TRBV13 and TRBJ2-2, is AAGVIQSPRHLIKEKRETATLKCYPIPRHDTVYWYQQGPGQDPQFLISFYEKMQSDKGSIPDRFSAQQFSDYHSELNMSSLELGDSALYFCASSLSHAGELFFGEGSRLTVL.